This paragraph covers one T cell receptor (beta chain) sequence. V was clipped by 1 base and J by 7 bases, with 7 bases between them. This CDR3 comprises 12 residues. In germline, CDR1 is SGHDN, CDR2 FVKESK. Clones were read by immunoSEQ multiplex PCR, and TCRdb kept only the in-frame ones, dropping some. The sample carries about 130,000 clones, 86% recorded once. The sample belongs to a study of blood T cell repertoires in COVID-19. Study members were between about 18 and 100 years old and lived in fewer than 30 US regions. The clonotype comes from a woman in her 50s who had recovered from COVID-19. The sample was PBMCs or T cells enriched from blood (not recorded which). The rearrangement joins TRBV14 to TRBJ1-1; possible D gene TRBD1, 5 bases. CDR3 amino acids: CASSQAGVEAFF. The CDR3 DNA follows: TGTGCCAGCAGCCAAGCGGGGGTTGAAGCTTTCTTT.